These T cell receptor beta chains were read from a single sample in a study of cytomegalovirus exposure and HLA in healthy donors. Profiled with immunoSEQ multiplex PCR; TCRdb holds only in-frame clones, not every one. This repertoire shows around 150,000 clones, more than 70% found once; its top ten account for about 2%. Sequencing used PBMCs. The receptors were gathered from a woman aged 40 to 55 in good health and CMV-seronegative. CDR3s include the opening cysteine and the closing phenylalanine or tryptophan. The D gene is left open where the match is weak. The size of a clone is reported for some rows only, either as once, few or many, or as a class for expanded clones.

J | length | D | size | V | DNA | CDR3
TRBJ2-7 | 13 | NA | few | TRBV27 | TGTGCCACCGGGGGACCGAACCGTTACGAGCAGTACTTC | CATGGPNRYEQYF
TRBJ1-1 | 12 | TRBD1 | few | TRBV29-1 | TGCAGCGCAAGACAGGGAGGCACTGAAGCTTTCTTT | CSARQGGTEAFF
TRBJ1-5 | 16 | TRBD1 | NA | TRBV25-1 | TGTGCCAGCAAAGTTTGTGGGACAGGGCTCAATCAGCCCCAGCATTTT | CASKVCGTGLNQPQHF
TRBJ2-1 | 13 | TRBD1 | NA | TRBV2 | TGTGCCGTAACACAGGGGGCTAACAATGAGCAGTTCTTC | CAVTQGANNEQFF
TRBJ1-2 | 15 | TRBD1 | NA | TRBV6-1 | TGTGCCAGCAGCCGAGGAACAGGGGCGGGCTATGGCTACACCTTC | CASSRGTGAGYGYTF
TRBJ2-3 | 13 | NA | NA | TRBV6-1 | TGTGCCAGCAGGGGCCTCGGGGTCCATACGCAGTATTTT | CASRGLGVHTQYF
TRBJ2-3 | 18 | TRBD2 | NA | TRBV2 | TGTGCCAGCAGTGAACGTCAACTAGCGGGGGGTAGAACAGATACGCAGTATTTT | CASSERQLAGGRTDTQYF
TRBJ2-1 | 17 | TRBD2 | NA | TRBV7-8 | TGTGCCAGCAGCTTAAAAGAGCGGGAGTGGTCCTACAATGAGCAGTTCTTC | CASSLKEREWSYNEQFF
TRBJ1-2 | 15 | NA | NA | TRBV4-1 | TGCGCCAGCAGCCACCCCACAGGGAGGGAGTATGGCTACACCTTC | CASSHPTGREYGYTF
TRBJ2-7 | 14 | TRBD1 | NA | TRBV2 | TGTGCCAGCAGCGAAGGGACAGGGATCTACGAGCAGTACTTC | CASSEGTGIYEQYF
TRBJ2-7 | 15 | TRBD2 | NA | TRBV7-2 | TGTGCCAGCAGCTACCGGGGAGGGATGGATTACGAGCAGTACTTC | CASSYRGGMDYEQYF
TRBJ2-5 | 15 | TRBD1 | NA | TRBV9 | TGTGCCAGCAGCCTATCGGGACAGAGCCAAGAGACCCAGTACTTC | CASSLSGQSQETQYF
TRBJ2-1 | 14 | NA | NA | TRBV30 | TGTGCCTGGAGACCCCGGGACTGGATCGATGAGCAGTTCTTC | CAWRPRDWIDEQFF
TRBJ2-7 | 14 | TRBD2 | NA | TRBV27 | TGTGCCAGCAGAGTGGGAGGGTCGTCCTACGAGCAGTACTTC | CASRVGGSSYEQYF
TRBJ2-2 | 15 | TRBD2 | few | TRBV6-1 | TGTGCCAGCAGTGTGGGGCTAGCGGTCACCGGGGAGCTGTTTTTT | CASSVGLAVTGELFF
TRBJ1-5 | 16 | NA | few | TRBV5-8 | TGTGCCAGCAGCTTGGGGCCCCCAGGGCGCAATCAGCCCCAGCATTTT | CASSLGPPGRNQPQHF
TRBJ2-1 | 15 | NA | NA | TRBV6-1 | TGTGCCAGCAGTGACATGGTGAGCTCCTACAATGAGCAGTTCTTC | CASSDMVSSYNEQFF
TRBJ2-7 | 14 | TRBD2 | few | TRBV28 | TGTGCCAGCACTTATAGCGGGGGGATCTACGAGCAGTACTTC | CASTYSGGIYEQYF
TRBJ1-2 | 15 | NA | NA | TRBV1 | TGCACCAGCAGCCCTGGACAGGGGGTAAGCTATGGCTACACCTTC | CTSSPGQGVSYGYTF
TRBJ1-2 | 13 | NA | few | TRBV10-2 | TGCGCCAGCAGGGAGACCGGAGGGGATGGCTACACCTTC | CASRETGGDGYTF
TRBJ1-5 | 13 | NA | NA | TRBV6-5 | TGTGCCAGCAGTCAGGGATCGTCTCAGCCCCAGCATTTT | CASSQGSSQPQHF
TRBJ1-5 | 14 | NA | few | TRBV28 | TGTGCCAGCAGTTCGGCCAGGGACAATCAGCCCCAGCATTTT | CASSSARDNQPQHF
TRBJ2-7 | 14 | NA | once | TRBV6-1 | TGTGCCAGCAGCAGGGGGGACAGCTCCTACGAGCAGTACTTC | CASSRGDSSYEQYF
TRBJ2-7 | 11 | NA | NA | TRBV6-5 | TGTGCCAGCAGCAGTCTTTACGAGCAGTACTTC | CASSSLYEQYF
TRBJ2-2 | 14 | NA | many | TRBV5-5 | TGTGCCAGCAGCTTGGATTTCAGGTTCGGGGAGCTGTTTTTT | CASSLDFRFGELFF
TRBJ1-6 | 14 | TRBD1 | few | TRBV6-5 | TGTGCCAGCAGAGGGACAGGCTATGATTCACCCCTCCACTTT | CASRGTGYDSPLHF
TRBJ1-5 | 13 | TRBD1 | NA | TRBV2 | TGTGCCAGCTTCGGGACAGGGGATCAGCCCCAGCATTTT | CASFGTGDQPQHF
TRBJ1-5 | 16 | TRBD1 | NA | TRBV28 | TGTGCCAGCAGCCCAACTTTAGACAGGGGTGGTCAGCCCCAGCATTTT | CASSPTLDRGGQPQHF
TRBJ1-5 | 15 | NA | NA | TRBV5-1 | TGCGCCAGCAGCCCGGACACTTTTAGCAATCAGCCCCAGCATTTT | CASSPDTFSNQPQHF